The next 6 T cell receptor beta chains were all read from a single sample in a study of shared clonotypes between healthy human individuals. Sequencing used immunoSEQ multiplex PCR; TCRdb keeps in-frame clones, though not all of them. This sample carries about 680,000 clones, about two thirds of them seen once, and the ten largest clones take around 1.8%. Sequencing used memory CD4+ T cells sorted from blood. Subset described: CD45RA-negative fraction. These receptors all come from a woman aged 30 to 39 in good health.

The V call is TRBV19, the J call TRBJ2-1; TRBD2 matches at 12 bases. Germline V lookup: CDR1 LNHDA, CDR2 SQIVND (reference sequence). The CDR3 length is 17 residues. The V segment lost 2 bases and the J segment 0 bases; nucleotides outside the gene matches: 2. The CDR3 spells CASSILAGGLSYNEQFF. The CDR3 coding sequence is TGTGCCAGTAGTATACTAGCGGGAGGGCTCTCCTACAATGAGCAGTTCTTC.

The genes are TRBV6-5 and TRBJ2-7; TRBD2 agrees at 8 bases. J lost 2 bases, V lost 2 bases, and 5 bases had no gene match. This CDR3 has 15 residues. Germline CDR1 and CDR2: MNHEY and SVGAGI. CDR3 DNA sequence: TGTGCCAGCAGTTACGGGTTAGCGGGGACCTACGAGCAGTACTTC. It specifies CASSYGLAGTYEQYF.

V is TRBV27 and J is TRBJ2-2; 7 nucleotides agree with TRBD1. This CDR3 is built from 14 residues. The germline V gene has CDR1 MNHEY and CDR2 SMNVEV (reference sequence). The V gene end was trimmed by 6 bases and the J gene end by 4 bases; junction bases not matched to a gene: 5. CDR3 amino acids: CASSRTGFTGELFF. In DNA form, the CDR3 reads TGTGCCAGCAGCAGGACAGGTTTCACCGGGGAGCTGTTTTTT.

The chain couples TRBV5-8 to TRBJ1-3; tentatively, D is TRBD1 (5 bases). This CDR3 has 18 residues. Germline CDR1 is SGHTS and CDR2 is YDEGEE. The germline V and J ends were trimmed by 6 bases and 0 bases, with 22 bases remaining between them. CDR3 region: CASTSHGGGIHSGNTIYF. The CDR3 DNA reads as TGTGCCAGCACCTCCCACGGTGGGGGGATCCACTCTGGAAACACCATATATTTT.

The J gene is TRBJ2-1, the V gene TRBV2; 10 nucleotides line up with TRBD2. Germline assignment: CDR1 SNHLY and CDR2 FYNNEI. The J segment lost 6 bases and the V segment lost 7 bases, leaving 6 bases of the junction unmatched. The CDR3 length is 14 residues. The CDR3 reads CASNGLAAINEQFF. The DNA of the CDR3 is TGTGCCAGCAATGGACTAGCGGCCATCAATGAGCAGTTCTTC.

The chain combines TRBV11-2 with TRBJ2-2; D remains ambiguous. The CDR3 covers 12 residues. Trimming stripped 5 bases from V and 4 bases from J, with 5 bases between. Germline V gene sequence: CDR1 SGHAT, CDR2 FQNNGV. The CDR3 nucleotides read TGTGCCAGCAGCCGAGTCACCGGGGAGCTGTTTTTT. Translated, it gives CASSRVTGELFF.